This passage covers 20 T cell receptor beta chains from one sample sequenced in a study of blood T cell repertoires in COVID-19. Method: immunoSEQ multiplex PCR; TCRdb's copy keeps in-frame clones and lacks some. The table has about 150,000 clones, around 86% seen once; the top ten hold less than 4.5%. Material: PBMCs or T cells enriched from blood (not recorded which). These TCRs come from a middle-aged man who had recovered from COVID-19.

This rearrangement joins TRBV18 to TRBJ1-6; TRBD1 is a possible D gene (6 bases). CDR3 length: 16 residues. CDR1 and CDR2 from the germline V gene are KGHSH and LQKENI. V lost 6 bases, J lost 5 bases, and 17 bases lay in between. CDR3 loop: CASSVTGFGDNSPLHF. Written as DNA, the CDR3 is TGTGCCAGCTCGGTTACAGGGTTTGGGGATAATTCACCCCTCCACTTT.

The V gene is TRBV19, the J gene TRBJ1-1, with D maybe TRBD1 (6 bases). V lost 8 bases, J lost 7 bases, and 17 bases lay in between. The CDR3 totals 13 residues. Germline V gene lookup returns CDR1 LNHDA and CDR2 SQIVND (reference sequence). DNA for the CDR3: TGTGCCAGTTGGGGGCAGGGGTACTTTGAAGCTTTCTTT. The encoded protein is CASWGQGYFEAFF.

The chain combines TRBV4-1 with TRBJ2-1; 16 nucleotides agree with TRBD2. The V segment lost 4 bases and the J segment 9 bases; nucleotides outside the gene matches: 6. Germline V lookup: CDR1 MGHRA, CDR2 YSYEKL. The CDR3 consists of 16 residues. CDR3 sequence (DNA): TGCGCCAGCAGCCTTCAGGGGACTAGCGGGAGGGTTGAGCAGTTCTTC. Its protein product is CASSLQGTSGRVEQFF.

The rearrangement joins TRBV7-9 to TRBJ2-7, with 14 bases identical to TRBD2. Losses at the gene ends were 4 bases for V and 3 bases for J; bases not matched to a gene: 2. The CDR3 extends over 15 amino acids. Germline lookup yields CDR1 SEHNR and CDR2 FQNEAQ (reference sequence). The CDR3 DNA sequence: TGTGCCAGCAGCTGGACTAGCGGGAGGAGCTACGAGCAGTACTTC. This encodes CASSWTSGRSYEQYF.

The genes are TRBV19 and TRBJ1-1; D is possibly TRBD1 (5 bases). Germline V lookup: CDR1 LNHDA, CDR2 SQIVND (reference sequence). The CDR3 is 13 amino acids. V was cut by 3 bases and J by 4 bases, with 9 bases left in between. CDR3 nucleotides: TGTGCCAGTAGTATCAGGGCCCCCACTGAAGCTTTCTTT. Amino acid sequence: CASSIRAPTEAFF.

This clone occurred a few times. V is TRBV27 and J is TRBJ1-2; D possibly corresponds to TRBD1 (6 bases). Germline assignment: CDR1 MNHEY and CDR2 SMNVEV (reference sequence). This CDR3 region has 14 residues. V lost 3 bases, J lost 0 bases, and 8 bases lay in between. The CDR3 DNA reads TGTGCCAGCAGTTTGACAGGCGCTAACTATGGCTACACCTTC. The encoded protein is CASSLTGANYGYTF.

The CDR3 bases are TGTGCCAGTAGTTACGAGGGGGCCTATAATTCACCCCTCCACTTT. Protein sequence: CASSYEGAYNSPLHF. The V and J genes are TRBV19 and TRBJ1-6, with a tentative D call TRBD1 (6 bases). V gave up 5 bases and J gave up 2 bases, with 10 bases separating them. The CDR3 sequence is 15 residues long. The germline CDR1 and CDR2 sequences are LNHDA and SQIVND (reference sequence).

The J gene is TRBJ2-1, the V gene TRBV3-1 (or the pseudogene TRBV3-2); TRBD1 might be the D (7 bases). The CDR3 loop spans 16 amino acids. V lost 0 bases and J lost 6, with 15 bases in between. In germline, CDR1 is LGHDT, CDR2 YNNKEL (reference sequence). CDR3 in DNA: TGTGCCAGCAGCCAAGATGGAGGGGGCAAAACCAATGAGCAGTTCTTC. Translation: CASSQDGGGKTNEQFF.

This clone appeared once. This chain links TRBV5-1 with TRBJ1-2; weak D call: TRBD1 (6 bases). Deletions cut 4 bases from V and 5 bases from J, with 15 bases between. CDR1 and CDR2 from the germline V gene are SGHRS and YFSETQ. The CDR3 totals 14 residues. CDR3: CASSRGTRQYGYTF. The DNA of the CDR3 is TGCGCCAGCAGCCGAGGGACAAGACAATATGGCTACACCTTC.

The chain recombines TRBV6-5 with TRBJ2-3, with 12 bases identical to TRBD2. The V gene's germline CDR1 is MNHEY and CDR2 SVGAGI. The CDR3 consists of 14 residues. The J segment lost 4 bases and the V segment lost 6 bases, leaving 2 bases of the junction unmatched. CDR3 amino acids: CASRTSGGADTQYF. The CDR3 DNA is TGTGCCAGCAGGACTAGCGGGGGAGCAGATACGCAGTATTTT.

This chain connects TRBV12-3 or TRBV12-4 to TRBJ1-5; D ambiguous. Trimming shortened V by 3 bases and J by 4 bases, and 4 bases separated the two germline ends. The CDR3 length is 12 residues. The CDR3 bases are TGTGCCAGCAGTTTTCGGAATCAGCCCCAGCATTTT. Protein: CASSFRNQPQHF.

This clone has only one observation. The rearrangement uses TRBV11-2 and TRBJ1-3, with unresolved D. Trimming shortened V by 5 bases and J by 0 bases, and 8 bases separated the two germline ends. Germline CDR1 reads SGHAT; CDR2 reads FQNNGV. This CDR3 is 14 amino acids long. Here the CDR3 DNA reads TGTGCCAGCAGCCCCCAGATCTCTGGAAACACCATATATTTT. Translating gives CASSPQISGNTIYF.

In regard to this clone: In the same sample, other DNA sequences code for this CDR3. The V gene is TRBV9, the J gene TRBJ2-6, with a tentative D call TRBD1 (5 bases). Per germline, CDR1 SGDLS and CDR2 YYNGEE. With 1 base removed from V and 0 bases from J, the gap between germline ends came to 5 bases. This CDR3 has 15 residues. The CDR3 here is CASSVRGSGANVLTF. The CDR3 DNA reads TGTGCCAGCAGCGTAAGGGGCTCTGGGGCCAACGTCCTGACTTTC.

V is TRBV28 and J is TRBJ1-1; no definite D call. The CDR3 consists of 13 residues. CDR1 and CDR2 from the germline V gene are MDHEN and SYDVKM. Trimming removed 6 bases from V and 1 base from J, with 9 bases in between. The CDR3, as DNA: TGTGCCAGCAGAACCACACGGAACACTGAAGCTTTCTTT. Protein: CASRTTRNTEAFF.

The J gene is TRBJ1-1, the V gene TRBV9; TRBD1 agrees at 11 bases. Trimming at V came to 4 bases and at J to 3 bases, leaving 5 bases not matched to a gene. Germline values: CDR1 SGDLS, CDR2 YYNGEE. CDR3 size: 15 residues. CDR3 sequence (DNA): TGTGCCAGCAGCCGGACAGGGGGCACGTACACTGAAGCTTTCTTT. This encodes CASSRTGGTYTEAFF. Full variable domain (missing parts from reference TRBV9 and TRBJ1-1): DSGVTQTPKHLITATGQRVTLRCSPRSGDLSVYWYQQSLDQGLQFLIQYYNGEERAKGNILERFSAQQFPDLHSELNLSSLELGDSALYFCASSRTGGTYTEAFFGQGTRLTVV.

J is TRBJ1-3 and V is TRBV29-1, with 8 bases matching TRBD1. CDR3 length equals 15 residues. Germline values: CDR1 SQVTM, CDR2 ANQGSEA. The trim removed 4 bases at V and 6 bases at J, leaving 11 bases unmatched. The CDR3 DNA reads as TGCAGCGTTGCGCTCCGGACAGGGATTGCAAACACCATATATTTT. It encodes CSVALRTGIANTIYF.

The J gene is TRBJ1-3, the V gene TRBV18, with D perhaps TRBD1 (6 bases). The CDR3 extends over 15 amino acids. V gave up 5 bases and J gave up 4 bases, with 15 bases separating them. CDR1 and CDR2 (germline): KGHSH, LQKENI. The DNA of the CDR3 is TGTGCCAGCTCAACATGGACAGCCGGAGGAAACACCATATATTTT. Amino acids: CASSTWTAGGNTIYF.

The chain employs TRBV9 and TRBJ2-1, with 11 positions matching TRBD2. CDR3 length: 15 amino acids. V lost 0 bases and J lost 5; bases outside the gene matches: 1. CDR1 is SGDLS and CDR2 is YYNGEE in the germline V gene. The CDR3 loop reads CASSVELAGDNEQFF. As DNA, the CDR3 is TGTGCCAGCAGCGTAGAACTAGCGGGGGACAATGAGCAGTTCTTC.

This chain connects TRBV7-9 to TRBJ1-5; 9 nucleotides match TRBD1. The CDR3 sequence is 14 residues long. After removal of 5 bases from V and 7 bases from J, the junction contained 6 bases not matched to a gene. Germline loops: CDR1 SEHNR, CDR2 FQNEAQ (reference sequence). CDR3 DNA: TGTGCCAGCAGCCTAACAGGGGGCCAGCAGCCCCAGCATTTT. It yields the protein CASSLTGGQQPQHF.

The gene calls are TRBV4-3 and TRBJ1-3; D perhaps matches TRBD1 (5 bases). The CDR3 totals 18 residues. Germline-derived CDR1 and CDR2 are LGHNA and YSLEER. The V and J ends lost 0 bases and 4 bases respectively, with 19 bases between them. CDR3 DNA sequence: TGCGCCAGCAGCCAAGAGTACCCTTTCTGGGGCTCAGGAAACACCATATATTTT. It yields the protein CASSQEYPFWGSGNTIYF.